This is a list of T cell receptor beta chains from one sample in a study of blood T cell repertoires in COVID-19. TCRdb's table, derived via immunoSEQ multiplex PCR, lists solely in-frame clones and lacks some. The data show roughly 150,000 clones, with under 90% seen just once and around 2% held by the top ten. Sequencing used peripheral blood. The receptor set was obtained from a woman of 80 years or more with acute or convalescent COVID-19. The CDR3 runs from the conserved cysteine through the conserved F or W. The order of the fields is clone size, D gene, V gene, J gene, CDR3 protein, CDR3 DNA. The D gene is left open where the match is weak. Expanded clones are given a class, and other clones once, few, many or no size at all.

size: few; D: TRBD1; V: TRBV2; J: TRBJ1-2; CDR3: CASSEARQGARGYTF; DNA: TGTGCCAGCAGTGAAGCGCGACAGGGGGCGCGGGGCTACACCTTC
size: -; D: -; V: TRBV7-8; J: TRBJ1-1; CDR3: CASSQGQSSEAFF; DNA: TGTGCCAGCAGCCAAGGACAGTCGAGTGAAGCTTTCTTT
size: -; D: TRBD2; V: TRBV28; J: TRBJ2-3; CDR3: CASSLTTSGGYSTDTQYF; DNA: TGTGCCAGCAGTTTAACGACTAGCGGGGGTTATAGCACAGATACGCAGTATTTT
size: -; D: TRBD1; V: TRBV19; J: TRBJ2-1; CDR3: CASTQLGGWNNEQFF; DNA: TGTGCCAGTACCCAACTAGGGGGCTGGAACAATGAGCAGTTCTTC
size: few; D: TRBD2; V: TRBV4-1; J: TRBJ2-1; CDR3: CASSQDPGGFSDEQFF; DNA: TGCGCCAGCAGCCAAGATCCCGGGGGGTTTAGCGATGAGCAGTTCTTC
size: -; D: -; V: TRBV9; J: TRBJ2-1; CDR3: CASSVVQDNEQFF; DNA: TGTGCCAGCAGCGTAGTCCAGGACAATGAGCAGTTCTTC
size: -; D: TRBD2; V: TRBV5-1; J: TRBJ2-5; CDR3: CASSLGLGLQETQYF; DNA: TGCGCCAGCAGCTTGGGATTGGGACTACAAGAGACCCAGTACTTC
size: -; D: TRBD2; V: TRBV10-2; J: TRBJ2-3; CDR3: CASSERLAGRDTQYF; DNA: TGCGCCAGCAGTGAGCGGCTAGCGGGACGAGATACGCAGTATTTT
size: -; D: TRBD1; V: TRBV27; J: TRBJ2-1; CDR3: CASSFSQGYNEQFF; DNA: TGTGCCAGCAGTTTTTCACAGGGGTACAATGAGCAGTTCTTC
size: -; D: TRBD1; V: TRBV4-1; J: TRBJ2-7; CDR3: CASSLSRGQTYEQYF; DNA: TGCGCCAGCAGCCTGAGCAGGGGACAGACCTACGAGCAGTACTTC
size: -; D: TRBD2; V: TRBV5-1; J: TRBJ2-3; CDR3: CASSFVTSGRRDTQYF; DNA: TGCGCCAGCAGCTTTGTGACTAGCGGGAGACGAGATACGCAGTATTTT
size: -; D: -; V: TRBV2; J: TRBJ1-4; CDR3: CASNLEGGEKLFF; DNA: TGTGCCAGCAACTTAGAAGGAGGTGAAAAACTGTTTTTT
size: few; D: TRBD2; V: TRBV5-8; J: TRBJ2-3; CDR3: CASSLASGMGDTQYF; DNA: TGTGCCAGCAGCTTGGCTAGCGGAATGGGGGATACGCAGTATTTT
size: -; D: -; V: TRBV5-4; J: TRBJ2-2; CDR3: CASSLDRNTGELFF; DNA: TGTGCCAGCAGCTTGGACAGGAACACCGGGGAGCTGTTTTTT
size: -; D: TRBD2; V: TRBV5-1; J: TRBJ2-2; CDR3: CASSSRTSLNTGELFF; DNA: TGCGCCAGCAGCTCTCGGACTAGCCTGAACACCGGGGAGCTGTTTTTT
size: -; D: TRBD1; V: TRBV2; J: TRBJ1-3; CDR3: CASSEVVGDSSGNTIYF; DNA: TGTGCCAGCAGTGAGGTCGTGGGGGACAGCTCTGGAAACACCATATATTTT
size: -; D: -; V: TRBV2; J: TRBJ1-5; CDR3: CASSEGGRGQPQHF; DNA: TGTGCCAGCAGTGAAGGGGGTCGGGGTCAGCCCCAGCATTTT
size: -; D: -; V: TRBV29-1; J: TRBJ1-1; CDR3: CSVALHGGPEAFF; DNA: TGCAGCGTTGCTCTACATGGAGGGCCTGAAGCTTTCTTT
size: -; D: -; V: TRBV18; J: TRBJ1-1; CDR3: CASSPEVATEAFF; DNA: TGTGCCAGCTCACCAGAGGTTGCGACTGAAGCTTTCTTT
size: -; D: TRBD2; V: TRBV5-1; J: TRBJ2-7; CDR3: CASSTSGVSYEQYF; DNA: TGCGCCAGTTCCACTAGCGGAGTCTCCTACGAGCAGTACTTC
size: -; D: TRBD2; V: TRBV7-2; J: TRBJ2-3; CDR3: CASSLAGGSTDTQYF; DNA: TGTGCCAGCAGCTTAGCTGGCGGGAGTACAGATACGCAGTATTTT
size: -; D: TRBD2; V: TRBV27; J: TRBJ2-2; CDR3: CASSLLPSGSTGELFF; DNA: TGTGCCAGCAGTTTATTGCCCAGCGGGAGTACCGGGGAGCTGTTTTTT
size: -; D: TRBD1; V: TRBV28; J: TRBJ1-5; CDR3: CASSLTGGYDQPQHF; DNA: TGTGCCAGCAGTTTAACAGGGGGCTACGATCAGCCCCAGCATTTT
size: -; D: TRBD2; V: TRBV5-3; J: TRBJ2-7; CDR3: CARSLWLAGNYEQYF; DNA: TGTGCCAGAAGCCTCTGGCTAGCGGGGAACTACGAGCAGTACTTC
size: few; D: -; V: TRBV7-2; J: TRBJ2-7; CDR3: CASSLAGGQGDGSEQYF; DNA: TGTGCCAGCAGCTTAGCGGGTGGGCAGGGTGACGGGTCCGAGCAGTACTTC
size: -; D: -; V: TRBV6-5; J: TRBJ1-1; CDR3: CASRRDGTEAFF; DNA: TGTGCCAGCAGGCGGGACGGAACTGAAGCTTTCTTT
size: -; D: TRBD1; V: TRBV11-2; J: TRBJ1-2; CDR3: CASSPDRAFSYGYTF; DNA: TGTGCCAGCAGCCCAGACAGGGCATTTAGCTATGGCTACACCTTC
size: few; D: -; V: TRBV2; J: TRBJ2-3; CDR3: CASNAGIRGTDTQYF; DNA: TGTGCCAGCAATGCGGGAATTCGCGGCACAGATACGCAGTATTTT
size: -; D: -; V: TRBV5-4; J: TRBJ1-1; CDR3: CASSLPTGPNTEAFF; DNA: TGTGCCAGCAGCCTGCCGACAGGACCGAACACTGAAGCTTTCTTT
size: -; D: TRBD1; V: TRBV6-2/TRBV6-3; J: TRBJ1-5; CDR3: CASSYPTGEVQPQHF; DNA: TGTGCCAGCAGTTACCCGACAGGGGAGGTTCAGCCCCAGCATTTT
size: -; D: -; V: TRBV10-1; J: TRBJ2-3; CDR3: CASSGTYTDTQYF; DNA: TGCGCCAGCAGTGGGACTTACACAGATACGCAGTATTTT
size: -; D: TRBD2; V: TRBV6-6; J: TRBJ2-7; CDR3: CASSSGTTHSYEQYF; DNA: TGTGCCAGCAGCTCCGGGACTACACACTCCTACGAGCAGTACTTC
size: -; D: -; V: TRBV29-1; J: TRBJ1-1; CDR3: CSVDALVRQDGNTEAFF; DNA: TGCAGCGTTGATGCTCTTGTGAGGCAAGACGGGAACACTGAAGCTTTCTTT
size: -; D: TRBD2; V: TRBV4-3; J: TRBJ2-3; CDR3: CASSSRLAGNTDTQYF; DNA: TGCGCCAGCAGCTCCCGACTAGCGGGAAACACAGATACGCAGTATTTT
size: -; D: TRBD1; V: TRBV9; J: TRBJ1-1; CDR3: CASSAQGAGTEAFF; DNA: TGTGCCAGCAGCGCGCAGGGGGCTGGCACTGAAGCTTTCTTT
size: once; D: TRBD1; V: TRBV29-1; J: TRBJ1-2; CDR3: CSVEEVQGKGGYTF; DNA: TGCAGCGTTGAAGAAGTACAGGGGAAAGGCGGCTACACCTTC
size: -; D: -; V: TRBV25-1; J: TRBJ1-2; CDR3: CASRKSGDFYGYTF; DNA: TGTGCCAGCAGGAAAAGCGGGGACTTCTATGGCTACACCTTC
size: -; D: -; V: TRBV11-2; J: TRBJ1-6; CDR3: CASSLDAAVYNSPLHF; DNA: TGTGCCAGCAGCTTAGATGCGGCAGTTTATAATTCACCCCTCCACTTT
size: -; D: -; V: TRBV11-2; J: TRBJ2-3; CDR3: CASSRSETSTDTQYF; DNA: TGTGCCAGCAGCCGTAGCGAGACGAGCACAGATACGCAGTATTTT
size: once; D: TRBD2; V: TRBV4-3; J: TRBJ2-1; CDR3: CASSQAPIGGGYNEQFF; DNA: TGCGCCAGCAGCCAAGCCCCCATTGGGGGGGGATACAATGAGCAGTTCTTC
size: -; D: -; V: TRBV19; J: TRBJ1-2; CDR3: CASSSGQNYGYTF; DNA: TGTGCCAGTAGTTCGGGACAAAACTATGGCTACACCTTC
size: -; D: TRBD1; V: TRBV4-2; J: TRBJ2-1; CDR3: CASSQEGETGARRPYNEQFF; DNA: TGTGCCAGCAGCCAAGAGGGGGAGACAGGGGCCCGCCGGCCCTACAATGAGCAGTTCTTC
size: -; D: -; V: TRBV7-9; J: TRBJ1-5; CDR3: CASSLGTNQPQHF; DNA: TGTGCCAGCAGCTTAGGCACTAATCAGCCCCAGCATTTT
size: -; D: -; V: TRBV2; J: TRBJ1-1; CDR3: CASSVRTDSGAFF; DNA: TGTGCCAGCAGTGTAAGGACAGACAGTGGAGCTTTCTTT
size: -; D: -; V: TRBV9; J: TRBJ1-1; CDR3: CASIRTRAFF; DNA: TGTGCCAGCATCAGGACTCGGGCTTTCTTT
size: -; D: -; V: TRBV3-1/TRBV3-2; J: TRBJ2-1; CDR3: CASSRLNEQFF; DNA: TGTGCCAGCAGCAGACTCAATGAGCAGTTCTTC
size: -; D: -; V: TRBV28; J: TRBJ2-3; CDR3: CASSPRPARATQYF; DNA: TGTGCCAGCAGTCCCCGGCCCGCCAGGGCTACGCAGTATTTT
size: -; D: -; V: TRBV3-1/TRBV3-2; J: TRBJ2-3; CDR3: CASSQDGGGGGSTDTQYF; DNA: TGTGCCAGCAGCCAAGATGGGGGAGGGGGAGGTAGCACAGATACGCAGTATTTT
size: -; D: TRBD2; V: TRBV5-4; J: TRBJ2-4; CDR3: CASSLWPGGAGNIQYF; DNA: TGTGCCAGCAGCTTGTGGCCGGGAGGGGCGGGAAACATTCAGTACTTC
size: -; D: -; V: TRBV28; J: TRBJ1-1; CDR3: CATILGRANTEAFF; DNA: TGTGCCACTATCTTAGGGCGGGCGAACACTGAAGCTTTCTTT
size: few; D: -; V: TRBV6-2/TRBV6-3; J: TRBJ1-5; CDR3: CASSYSGSYQPQHF; DNA: TGTGCCAGCAGTTACTCGGGCAGCTATCAGCCCCAGCATTTT
size: -; D: -; V: TRBV5-6; J: TRBJ2-5; CDR3: CASSFPGTQETQYF; DNA: TGTGCCAGCAGCTTTCCGGGTACCCAAGAGACCCAGTACTTC
size: -; D: -; V: TRBV18; J: TRBJ1-2; CDR3: CASSSQDYGYTF; DNA: TGTGCCAGCTCATCGCAGGACTATGGCTACACCTTC
size: -; D: TRBD1; V: TRBV18; J: TRBJ1-4; CDR3: CASSSQGAEAEKLFF; DNA: TGTGCCAGCTCGTCCCAGGGGGCGGAGGCTGAAAAACTGTTTTTT
size: few; D: TRBD1; V: TRBV4-3; J: TRBJ2-1; CDR3: CASSPGDSSYNEQFF; DNA: TGCGCCAGCAGCCCCGGGGACAGCTCCTACAATGAGCAGTTCTTC
size: -; D: TRBD2; V: TRBV28; J: TRBJ2-1; CDR3: CASSLETSGGFQFF; DNA: TGTGCCAGCAGTTTAGAGACTAGCGGGGGATTTCAGTTCTTC
size: once; D: TRBD1; V: TRBV19; J: TRBJ1-5; CDR3: CASSITGAFNQPQHF; DNA: TGTGCCAGTAGTATAACAGGGGCTTTCAATCAGCCCCAGCATTTT
size: -; D: -; V: TRBV28; J: TRBJ1-2; CDR3: CASSLLGGPGYTF; DNA: TGTGCCAGCAGTTTATTGGGAGGACCTGGCTACACCTTC
size: -; D: TRBD1; V: TRBV30; J: TRBJ1-6; CDR3: CAWMGDSSYNSPLHF; DNA: TGTGCCTGGATGGGGGACAGCTCCTATAATTCACCCCTCCACTTT
size: few; D: -; V: TRBV5-1; J: TRBJ2-6; CDR3: CASSLVAGAGANVLTF; DNA: TGCGCCAGCAGCTTGGTAGCCGGGGCTGGGGCCAACGTCCTGACTTTC